Presented here are 3 T cell receptor beta chains from one specimen sequenced in a study of OX40 agonist ivuxolimab in advanced cancers. Repertoires were generated with immunoSEQ multiplex PCR, while TCRdb's copy carries only in-frame clones and drops some. This table holds approximately 40,000 clones, around nine tenths found once. The sequenced sample was CD4+ or CD8+ T cells sorted from blood, obtained in a trial of the OX40 agonist ivuxolimab. The receptors shown here come from an adult with an advanced solid tumor such as melanoma, head and neck, liver or kidney cancer.

The chain carries TRBV9 and TRBJ1-4; D not resolved. V was cut by 2 bases and J by 12 bases, with 17 bases left in between. In germline, CDR1 is SGDLS, CDR2 YYNGEE. This CDR3 has 14 amino acids. CDR3 DNA: TGTGCCAGCAGCGTGTCGGGAAGGGCGAAGCAACTGTTTTTT. Its protein is CASSVSGRAKQLFF. Based on the CDR3 plus reference TRBV9 and TRBJ1-4, the full variable domain is DSGVTQTPKHLITATGQRVTLRCSPRSGDLSVYWYQQSLDQGLQFLIQYYNGEERAKGNILERFSAQQFPDLHSELNLSSLELGDSALYFCASSVSGRAKQLFFGSGTQLSVL.

The table lists this clone with a count of one. The chain joins TRBV5-4 to TRBJ2-7, with 13 nucleotides matching TRBD2. The V and J ends lost 4 bases and 6 bases, in that order; junction bases with no gene match: 7. The CDR3 is 15 amino acids. Germline CDR1 reads SGHNT; CDR2 reads YYREEE (reference sequence). DNA for the CDR3: TGTGCCAGCAGCGCCGGACTAGCGGGAGATTTCGAGCAGTACTTC. Translation: CASSAGLAGDFEQYF.

The chain carries TRBV5-1 and TRBJ1-1, with no clear D. Germline CDR1 is SGHRS and CDR2 is YFSETQ. Trimming removed 2 bases at V and 1 base at J, with 9 bases between. The length of the CDR3 is 14 residues. CDR3 DNA sequence: TGCGCCAGCAGCTTTCGGGGTCGGAACACTGAAGCTTTCTTT. Amino acids: CASSFRGRNTEAFF.